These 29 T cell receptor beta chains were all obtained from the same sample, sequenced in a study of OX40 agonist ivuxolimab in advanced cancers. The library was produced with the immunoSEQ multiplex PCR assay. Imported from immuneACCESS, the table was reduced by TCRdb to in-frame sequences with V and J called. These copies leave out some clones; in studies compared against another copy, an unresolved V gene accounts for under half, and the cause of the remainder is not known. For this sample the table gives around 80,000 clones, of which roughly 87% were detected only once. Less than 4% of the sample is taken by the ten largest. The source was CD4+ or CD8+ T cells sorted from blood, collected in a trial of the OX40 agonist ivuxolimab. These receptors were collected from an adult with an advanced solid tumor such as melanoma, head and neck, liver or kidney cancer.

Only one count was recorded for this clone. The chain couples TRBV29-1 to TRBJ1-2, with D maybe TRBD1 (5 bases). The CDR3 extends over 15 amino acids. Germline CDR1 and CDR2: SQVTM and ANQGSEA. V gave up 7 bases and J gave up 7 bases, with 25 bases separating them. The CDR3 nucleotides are TGCAGCGCGCGGGGTTTTGGGACTGGGCCTCTTGGCTACACCTTC. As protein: CSARGFGTGPLGYTF.

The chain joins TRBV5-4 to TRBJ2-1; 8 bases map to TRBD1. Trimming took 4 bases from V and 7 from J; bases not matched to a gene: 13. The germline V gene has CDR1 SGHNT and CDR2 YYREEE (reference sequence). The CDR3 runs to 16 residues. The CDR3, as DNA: TGTGCCAGCAGCCACGACAGGGGACGGGTGGGGAATGAGCAGTTCTTC. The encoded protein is CASSHDRGRVGNEQFF.

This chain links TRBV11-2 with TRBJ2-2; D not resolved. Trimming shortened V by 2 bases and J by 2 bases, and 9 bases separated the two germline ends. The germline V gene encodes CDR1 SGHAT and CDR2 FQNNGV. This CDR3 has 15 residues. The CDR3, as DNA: TGTGCCAGCAGCTTACAGGCGACCAACACCGGGGAGCTGTTTTTT. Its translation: CASSLQATNTGELFF.

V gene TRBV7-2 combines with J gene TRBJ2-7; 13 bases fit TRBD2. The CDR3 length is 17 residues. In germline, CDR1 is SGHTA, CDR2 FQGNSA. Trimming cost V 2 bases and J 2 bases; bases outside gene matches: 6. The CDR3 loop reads CASSLLPGTSGTYEQYF. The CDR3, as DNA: TGTGCCAGCAGCTTATTACCCGGGACTAGCGGGACCTACGAGCAGTACTTC.

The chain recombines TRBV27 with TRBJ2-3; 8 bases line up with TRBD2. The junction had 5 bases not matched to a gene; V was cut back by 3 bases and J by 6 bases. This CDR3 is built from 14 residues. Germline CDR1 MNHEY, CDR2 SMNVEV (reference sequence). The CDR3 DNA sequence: TGTGCCAGCAGTTTTGGCGGGGGGAGGGATACGCAGTATTTT. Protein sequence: CASSFGGGRDTQYF.

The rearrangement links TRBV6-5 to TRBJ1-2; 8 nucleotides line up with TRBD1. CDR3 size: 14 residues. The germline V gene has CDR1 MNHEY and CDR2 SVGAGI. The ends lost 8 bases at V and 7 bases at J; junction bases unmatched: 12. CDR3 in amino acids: CASCFAGTGFGYTF. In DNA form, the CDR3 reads TGTGCCAGCTGCTTTGCCGGGACAGGCTTTGGCTACACCTTC.

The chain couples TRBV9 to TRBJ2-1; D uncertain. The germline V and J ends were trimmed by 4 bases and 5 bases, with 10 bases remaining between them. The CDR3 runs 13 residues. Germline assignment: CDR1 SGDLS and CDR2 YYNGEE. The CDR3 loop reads CASSPSHDNEQFF. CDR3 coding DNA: TGTGCCAGCAGCCCTTCCCACGACAATGAGCAGTTCTTC. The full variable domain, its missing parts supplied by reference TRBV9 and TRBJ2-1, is DSGVTQTPKHLITATGQRVTLRCSPRSGDLSVYWYQQSLDQGLQFLIQYYNGEERAKGNILERFSAQQFPDLHSELNLSSLELGDSALYFCASSPSHDNEQFFGPGTRLTVL.

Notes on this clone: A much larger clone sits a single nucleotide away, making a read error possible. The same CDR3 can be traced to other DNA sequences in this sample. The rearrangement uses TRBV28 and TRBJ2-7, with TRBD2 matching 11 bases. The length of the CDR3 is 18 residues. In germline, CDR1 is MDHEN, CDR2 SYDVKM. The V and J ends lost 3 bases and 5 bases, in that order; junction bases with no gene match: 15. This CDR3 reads CASSFSHGTSGRADEQYF. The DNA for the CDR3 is TGTGCCAGCAGTTTTTCCCACGGGACTAGCGGAAGGGCTGACGAGCAGTACTTC.

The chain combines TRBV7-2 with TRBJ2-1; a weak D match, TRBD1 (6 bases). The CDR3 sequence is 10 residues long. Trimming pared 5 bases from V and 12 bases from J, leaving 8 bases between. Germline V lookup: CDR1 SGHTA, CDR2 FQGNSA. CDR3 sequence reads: CASSRDTQFF. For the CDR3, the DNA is TGTGCCAGCAGCCGGGACACGCAGTTCTTC.

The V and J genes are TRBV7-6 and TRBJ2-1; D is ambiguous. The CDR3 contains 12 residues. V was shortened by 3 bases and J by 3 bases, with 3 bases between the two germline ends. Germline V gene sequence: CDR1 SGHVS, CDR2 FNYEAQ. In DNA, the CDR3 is TGTGCCAGCAGCTTTCGCTACAATGAGCAGTTCTTC. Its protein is CASSFRYNEQFF.

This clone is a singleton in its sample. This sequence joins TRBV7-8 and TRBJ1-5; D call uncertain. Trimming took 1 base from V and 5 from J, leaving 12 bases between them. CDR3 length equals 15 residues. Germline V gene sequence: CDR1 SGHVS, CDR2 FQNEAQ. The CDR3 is CASSLVGQVDQPQHF. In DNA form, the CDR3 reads TGTGCCAGCAGCTTAGTTGGGCAGGTGGATCAGCCCCAGCATTTT.

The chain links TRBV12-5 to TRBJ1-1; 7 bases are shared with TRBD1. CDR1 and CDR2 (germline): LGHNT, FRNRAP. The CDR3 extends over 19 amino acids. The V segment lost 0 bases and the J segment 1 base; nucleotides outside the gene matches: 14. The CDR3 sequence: CASGLVFLGHRGRNTEAFF. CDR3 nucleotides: TGTGCTAGTGGTTTGGTATTTCTAGGACACAGGGGAAGGAACACTGAAGCTTTCTTT.

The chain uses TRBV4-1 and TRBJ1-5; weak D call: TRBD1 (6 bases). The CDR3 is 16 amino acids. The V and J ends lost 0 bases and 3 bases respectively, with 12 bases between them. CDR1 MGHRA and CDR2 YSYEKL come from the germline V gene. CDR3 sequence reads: CASSQDHGQFNQPQHF. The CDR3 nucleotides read TGCGCCAGCAGCCAAGATCACGGACAGTTCAATCAGCCCCAGCATTTT.

The DNA of the CDR3 is TGCGCCAGCAGCCAAGAATCGGGACTTGGCAATACGCAGTATTTT. It translates to CASSQESGLGNTQYF. This chain uses TRBV4-3 with TRBJ2-3; perhaps TRBD2 as D (6 bases). CDR3 size: 15 residues. Trimming pared 0 bases from V and 7 bases from J, leaving 14 bases between. Per germline, CDR1 LGHNA and CDR2 YSLEER.

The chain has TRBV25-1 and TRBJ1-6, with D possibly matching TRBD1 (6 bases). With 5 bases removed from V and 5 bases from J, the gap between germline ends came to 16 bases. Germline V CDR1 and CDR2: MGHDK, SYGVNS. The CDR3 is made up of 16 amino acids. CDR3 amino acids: CASSKSTGQNNSPLHF. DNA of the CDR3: TGTGCCAGCAGTAAATCGACGGGACAAAATAATTCACCCCTCCACTTT.

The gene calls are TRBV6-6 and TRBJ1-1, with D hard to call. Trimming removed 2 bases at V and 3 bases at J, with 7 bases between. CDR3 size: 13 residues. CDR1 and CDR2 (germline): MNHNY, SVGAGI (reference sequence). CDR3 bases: TGTGCCAGCAGTTACGACTGGGACACTGAAGCTTTCTTT. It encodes CASSYDWDTEAFF.

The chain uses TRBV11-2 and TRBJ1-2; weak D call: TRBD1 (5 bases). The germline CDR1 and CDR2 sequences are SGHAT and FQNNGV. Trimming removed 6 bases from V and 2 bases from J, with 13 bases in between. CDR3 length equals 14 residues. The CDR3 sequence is CASSPVEGNYGYTF. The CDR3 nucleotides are TGTGCCAGCAGTCCAGTCGAGGGGAACTATGGCTACACCTTC. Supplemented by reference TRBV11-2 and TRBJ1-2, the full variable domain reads EAGVAQSPRYKIIEKRQSVAFWCNPISGHATLYWYQQILGQGPKLLIQFQNNGVVDDSQLPKDRFSAERLKGVDSTLKIQPAKLEDSAVYLCASSPVEGNYGYTFGSGTRLTVV.

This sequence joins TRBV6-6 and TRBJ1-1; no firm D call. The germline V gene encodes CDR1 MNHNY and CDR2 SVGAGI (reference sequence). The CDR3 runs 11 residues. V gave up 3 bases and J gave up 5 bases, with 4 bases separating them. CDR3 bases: TGTGCCAGCAGTTATAGGACTGAAGCTTTCTTT. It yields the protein CASSYRTEAFF.

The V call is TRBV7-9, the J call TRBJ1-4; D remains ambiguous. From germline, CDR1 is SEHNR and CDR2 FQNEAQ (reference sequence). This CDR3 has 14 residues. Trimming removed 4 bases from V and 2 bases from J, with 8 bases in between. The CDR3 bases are TGTGCCAGCAGCTCTAGTGATACTAATGAAAAACTGTTTTTT. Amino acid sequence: CASSSSDTNEKLFF. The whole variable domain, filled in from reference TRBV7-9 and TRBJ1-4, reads DTGVSQNPRHKITKRGQNVTFRCDPISEHNRLYWYRQTLGQGPEFLTYFQNEAQLEKSRLLSDRFSAERPKGSFSTLEIQRTEQGDSAMYLCASSSSDTNEKLFFGSGTQLSVL.

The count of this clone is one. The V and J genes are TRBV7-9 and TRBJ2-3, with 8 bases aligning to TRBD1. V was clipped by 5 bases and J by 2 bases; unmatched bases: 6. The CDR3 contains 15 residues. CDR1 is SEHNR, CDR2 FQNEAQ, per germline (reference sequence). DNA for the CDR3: TGTGCCAGCAGCGCCCGACAGGGGTACACAGATACGCAGTATTTT. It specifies CASSARQGYTDTQYF.

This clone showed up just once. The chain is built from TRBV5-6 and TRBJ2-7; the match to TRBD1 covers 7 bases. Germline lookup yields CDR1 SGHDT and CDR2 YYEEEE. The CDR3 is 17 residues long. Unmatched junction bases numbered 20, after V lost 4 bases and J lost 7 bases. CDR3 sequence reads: CASSLNDRVRPFGEQYF. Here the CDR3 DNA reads TGTGCCAGCAGCCTTAACGACAGGGTTAGGCCCTTTGGGGAGCAGTACTTC.

The CDR3 DNA sequence: TGTGCCAGCAGCCCCTGGACTAGCCCCTACGAGCAGTACTTC. This translates into CASSPWTSPYEQYF. This chain joins TRBV7-2 and TRBJ2-7, with 8 bases identical to TRBD2. J gave up 2 bases and V 5 bases, and 5 bases lay outside the gene matches. CDR3 length: 14 residues. The germline V gene has CDR1 SGHTA and CDR2 FQGNSA.

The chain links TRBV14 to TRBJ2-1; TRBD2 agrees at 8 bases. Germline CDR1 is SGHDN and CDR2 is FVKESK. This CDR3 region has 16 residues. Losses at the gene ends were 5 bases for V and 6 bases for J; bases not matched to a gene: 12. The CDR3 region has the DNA TGTGCCAGCAGCGGATTCGTGGGCGGGGGGCCCAATGAGCAGTTCTTC. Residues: CASSGFVGGGPNEQFF.

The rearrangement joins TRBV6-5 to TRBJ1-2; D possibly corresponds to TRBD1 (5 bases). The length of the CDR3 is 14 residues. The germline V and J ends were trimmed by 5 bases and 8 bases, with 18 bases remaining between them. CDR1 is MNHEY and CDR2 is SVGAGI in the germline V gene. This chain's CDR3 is CASSDMFRQPGYTF. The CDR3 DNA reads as TGTGCCAGCAGTGATATGTTCCGACAGCCAGGCTACACCTTC.

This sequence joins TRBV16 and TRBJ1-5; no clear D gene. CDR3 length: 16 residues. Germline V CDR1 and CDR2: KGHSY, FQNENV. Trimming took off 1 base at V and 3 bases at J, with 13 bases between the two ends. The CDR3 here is CASSQYGGPFNQPQHF. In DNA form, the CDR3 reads TGTGCCAGCAGCCAATATGGTGGGCCCTTCAATCAGCCCCAGCATTTT.

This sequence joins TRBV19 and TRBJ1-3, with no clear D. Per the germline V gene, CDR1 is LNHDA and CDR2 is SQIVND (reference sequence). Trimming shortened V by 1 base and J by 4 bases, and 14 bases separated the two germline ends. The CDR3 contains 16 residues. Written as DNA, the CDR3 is TGTGCCAGTAGTATAGGCGGGAGCACATTCGGAAACACCATATATTTT. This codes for CASSIGGSTFGNTIYF.

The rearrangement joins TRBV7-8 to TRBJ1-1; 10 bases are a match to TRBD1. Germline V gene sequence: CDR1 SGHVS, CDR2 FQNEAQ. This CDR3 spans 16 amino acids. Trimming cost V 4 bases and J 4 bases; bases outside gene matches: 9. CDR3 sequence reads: CASSSRMDRGGTEAFF. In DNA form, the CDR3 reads TGTGCCAGCAGCTCCCGCATGGACAGGGGGGGCACTGAAGCTTTCTTT.

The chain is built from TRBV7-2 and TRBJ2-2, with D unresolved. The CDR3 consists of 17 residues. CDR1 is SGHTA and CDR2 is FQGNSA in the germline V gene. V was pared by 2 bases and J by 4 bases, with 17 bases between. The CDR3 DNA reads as TGTGCCAGCAGCTTATATTGGGATCCCATGAGCACCGGGGAGCTGTTTTTT. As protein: CASSLYWDPMSTGELFF.

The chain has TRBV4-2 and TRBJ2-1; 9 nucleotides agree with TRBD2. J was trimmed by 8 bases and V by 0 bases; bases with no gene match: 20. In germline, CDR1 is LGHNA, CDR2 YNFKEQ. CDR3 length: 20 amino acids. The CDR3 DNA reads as TGTGCCAGCAGCCAAGAGAGTCCAGCGGGGGGTATCTTACGGCGGGATGAGCAGTTCTTC. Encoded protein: CASSQESPAGGILRRDEQFF.